A single sample gave rise to the 27 T cell receptor beta chains below, sequenced in a study of OX40 agonist ivuxolimab in advanced cancers. Method: immunoSEQ multiplex PCR; TCRdb's copy keeps in-frame clones and lacks some. In the table there are approximately 100,000 clones, under 85% of which are singletons. The specimen was CD4+ or CD8+ T cells sorted from blood, collected in a trial of the OX40 agonist ivuxolimab. These receptors were obtained from an adult with an advanced solid tumor such as melanoma, head and neck, liver or kidney cancer.

This chain uses TRBV7-8 with TRBJ1-2; D is uncertain. The germline V and J ends were trimmed by 7 bases and 4 bases, with 10 bases remaining between them. There are 12 residues in the CDR3. Looked up from germline, CDR1 is SGHVS and CDR2 is FQNEAQ. CDR3 region: CASTLGSYGYTF. The CDR3 nucleotides read TGTGCCAGCACCCTGGGGAGCTATGGCTACACCTTC.

This clone has just one count. The chain recombines TRBV2 with TRBJ1-2; 10 positions agree with TRBD1. This CDR3 comprises 16 residues. Germline V lookup: CDR1 SNHLY, CDR2 FYNNEI. After removal of 5 bases from V and 3 bases from J, the junction contained 9 bases not matched to a gene. In DNA form, the CDR3 reads TGTGCCAGCAGTCCCGGGACAGGGGCACATTACTATGGCTACACCTTC. It codes for CASSPGTGAHYYGYTF.

The chain combines TRBV5-4 with TRBJ2-5, with 11 bases aligning to TRBD1. The CDR3 has 16 amino acids. After removal of 4 bases from V and 4 bases from J, the junction contained 9 bases not matched to a gene. Germline V lookup: CDR1 SGHNT, CDR2 YYREEE (reference sequence). The CDR3 sequence is CASSHARDRGGETQYF. CDR3 coding DNA: TGTGCCAGCAGCCACGCCCGGGACAGGGGGGGAGAGACCCAGTACTTC.

V is TRBV6-5 and J is TRBJ1-2; D call uncertain. Germline V gives CDR1 MNHEY, CDR2 SVGAGI. V was pared by 3 bases and J by 6 bases, with 11 bases between. The CDR3 extends over 13 amino acids. In DNA form, the CDR3 reads TGTGCCAGCAGTTATGTGGGAAAGGATGGCTACACCTTC. It encodes CASSYVGKDGYTF.

The V call is TRBV30, the J call TRBJ1-4; 7 bases align to TRBD1. This CDR3 is built from 15 residues. J lost 4 bases, V lost 4 bases, and 9 bases had no gene match. The germline V gene has CDR1 GTSNPN and CDR2 SVGIG (reference sequence). The CDR3 nucleotides are TGTGCCTGGACCCCATCAGGGGGGATTAATGAAAAACTGTTTTTT. It specifies CAWTPSGGINEKLFF.

Concerning this clone itself: A much larger clone sits a single nucleotide away, making a read error possible. The chain couples TRBV7-9 to TRBJ2-2; maybe TRBD1 (6 bases). The CDR3 length is 15 residues. The V gene's germline CDR1 is SEHNR and CDR2 FQNEAQ (reference sequence). CDR3 in DNA: TGTGCCAGCAGCCTTCGTCAGGGGATCACCGGGAAGCTGTTTTTT. This encodes CASSLRQGITGKLFF.

CDR3 DNA: TGTGCCAGCAGCTTACGCGGGGGGGGCGAGCAGTACTTC. Its protein is CASSLRGGGEQYF. The chain is built from TRBV11-2 and TRBJ2-7; 9 bases agree with TRBD2. CDR1 and CDR2 (germline): SGHAT, FQNNGV. The CDR3 contains 13 residues. Germline trimming cut 2 bases from V and 6 bases from J; bases unmatched to any gene: 2.

The rearrangement links TRBV6-5 to TRBJ1-1; D gene unclear. CDR1 and CDR2 (germline): MNHEY, SVGAGI. The CDR3 is 13 amino acids. V lost 8 bases and J 3 bases, leaving 13 bases between the germline ends. The CDR3 here is CASAGRIDTEAFF. The DNA of the CDR3 is TGTGCCAGCGCCGGTCGTATTGACACTGAAGCTTTCTTT.

The V gene is TRBV9, the J gene TRBJ2-3; tentatively, D is TRBD2 (6 bases). This CDR3 comprises 14 residues. The germline V gene has CDR1 SGDLS and CDR2 YYNGEE. The germline V and J ends were trimmed by 0 bases and 2 bases, with 7 bases remaining between them. The CDR3 sequence is CASSVAGVTDTQYF. The CDR3 DNA is TGTGCCAGCAGCGTAGCGGGAGTCACAGATACGCAGTATTTT.

This chain joins TRBV2 and TRBJ2-7, with a tentative D call TRBD1 (6 bases). V was trimmed by 5 bases and J by 4 bases, leaving 21 bases between them. The CDR3 totals 16 residues. Germline CDR1 reads SNHLY; CDR2 reads FYNNEI. The CDR3 nucleotides are TGTGCCAGCAGTCTCGCCACAGGGTTTCTCGCGTACGAGCAGTACTTC. Encoded protein: CASSLATGFLAYEQYF.

J is TRBJ2-3 and V is TRBV10-3, with D tentatively TRBD2 (6 bases). This CDR3 is 12 amino acids long. Germline CDR1 ENHRY, CDR2 SYGVKD. V was trimmed by 11 bases and J by 2 bases, leaving 11 bases between them. The DNA for the CDR3 is TGTGCCGCAAGCGGGTTCACAGATACGCAGTATTTT. As protein: CAASGFTDTQYF.

Relative to its sample, this clone is medium-sized. This rearrangement joins TRBV4-3 to TRBJ1-4, with D possibly TRBD1 on 5 matching bases. The ends were cut back, 5 bases at V and 8 bases at J, with 12 bases in the middle. The germline gives CDR1 LGHNA, CDR2 YSLEER. This CDR3 has 13 residues. CDR3 in amino acids: CASSGGIKEKLFF. The CDR3 region has the DNA TGCGCCAGCAGCGGGGGTATTAAGGAAAAACTGTTTTTT.

The chain carries TRBV2 and TRBJ1-1, with D unclear. V was clipped by 6 bases and J by 3 bases, with 14 bases between them. Germline V gene lookup returns CDR1 SNHLY and CDR2 FYNNEI. This CDR3 is built from 14 residues. In DNA form, the CDR3 reads TGTGCCAGCAGAGAGGTGACGGGGTACACTGAAGCTTTCTTT. As protein: CASREVTGYTEAFF.

This chain links TRBV11-2 with TRBJ2-1; 8 positions match TRBD2. CDR1 is SGHAT and CDR2 is FQNNGV in the germline V gene. Unmatched junction bases numbered 10, after V lost 7 bases and J lost 5 bases. The CDR3 consists of 15 residues. CDR3 bases: TGTGCCAGCACCTCCACTAGCGGCCGACACAATGAGCAGTTCTTC. Translation: CASTSTSGRHNEQFF.

The chain links TRBV7-2 to TRBJ2-1; TRBD2 matches 15 bases. V lost 5 bases, J lost 5 bases, and 13 bases stayed unmatched. This CDR3 has 19 residues. The germline V gene encodes CDR1 SGHTA and CDR2 FQGNSA. CDR3 loop: CASSPSGTSGRRRNNEQFF. The CDR3 bases are TGTGCCAGCAGCCCCTCCGGGACTAGCGGGAGGAGGAGAAACAATGAGCAGTTCTTC.

This chain connects TRBV5-1 to TRBJ1-4; 7 bases are a match to TRBD1. The CDR3 spans 15 residues. Germline V gene lookup returns CDR1 SGHRS and CDR2 YFSETQ. V was pared by 0 bases and J by 5 bases, with 4 bases of the junction left unmatched. CDR3 residues: CASSLEGQWNEKLFF. The DNA for the CDR3 is TGCGCCAGCAGCTTGGAGGGACAGTGGAATGAAAAACTGTTTTTT.

The V call is TRBV15, the J call TRBJ1-4, with 10 bases that match TRBD1. CDR1 and CDR2 (germline): LNHNV, YYDKDF (reference sequence). V lost 4 bases, J lost 7 bases, and 6 bases stayed unmatched. The CDR3 length is 15 residues. For the CDR3, the DNA is TGTGCCACCAGCAAACCGGGACAGGGGTTTGAAAAACTGTTTTTT. It codes for CATSKPGQGFEKLFF. Complete variable domain (other parts from reference TRBV15 and TRBJ1-4): DAMVIQNPRYQVTQFGKPVTLSCSQTLNHNVMYWYQQKSSQAPKLLFHYYDKDFNNEADTPDNFQSRRPNTSFCFLDIRSPGLGDTAMYLCATSKPGQGFEKLFFGSGTQLSVL.

The CDR3 loop is CASSARGNEQFF. The CDR3, as DNA: TGTGCCAGCAGCGCCAGGGGGAATGAGCAGTTCTTC. The J gene is TRBJ2-1, the V gene TRBV9, with 7 nucleotides matching TRBD1. The germline CDR1 and CDR2 sequences are SGDLS and YYNGEE. CDR3 size: 12 residues. J gave up 7 bases and V 3 bases, and 1 base lay outside the gene matches.

This chain joins TRBV5-1 and TRBJ2-1, with 12 bases lining up with TRBD2. The V gene end was trimmed by 4 bases and the J gene end by 9 bases; junction bases not matched to a gene: 8. The CDR3 consists of 15 residues. CDR1 is SGHRS, CDR2 YFSETQ, per germline. The chain's CDR3 is CASSLLAGGLGEQFF. Here the CDR3 DNA reads TGCGCCAGCAGCCTTCTAGCGGGGGGGCTGGGTGAGCAGTTCTTC.

The chain employs TRBV6-1 and TRBJ1-5, with a weak D call TRBD1 (5 bases). The CDR3 totals 14 residues. Trimming left V 7 bases short and J 7 bases short, with 17 bases between. Germline V gives CDR1 MNHNS, CDR2 SASEGT. The CDR3 protein is CASTTSRDAQPQHF. The CDR3 DNA follows: TGTGCCAGCACCACCTCCAGGGATGCGCAGCCCCAGCATTTT.

The V gene is TRBV7-9, the J gene TRBJ1-2; D remains unclear. V lost 3 bases and J 4 bases, leaving 6 bases between the germline ends. CDR3 length equals 12 residues. The germline V gene encodes CDR1 SEHNR and CDR2 FQNEAQ (reference sequence). Written as DNA, the CDR3 is TGTGCCAGCAGCTTTGTTGGCTATGGCTACACCTTC. Protein product: CASSFVGYGYTF.

This clone appeared a few times. This sequence joins TRBV27 and TRBJ1-1; D gene ambiguous. CDR1 is MNHEY, CDR2 SMNVEV, per germline (reference sequence). The germline V and J ends were trimmed by 2 bases and 0 bases, with 10 bases remaining between them. CDR3 length: 15 amino acids. CDR3 in amino acids: CASSLRPPLNTEAFF. The DNA of the CDR3 is TGTGCCAGCAGTTTAAGGCCCCCTTTGAACACTGAAGCTTTCTTT.

This chain links TRBV7-2 with TRBJ2-2; D remains unclear. Germline values: CDR1 SGHTA, CDR2 FQGNSA. The CDR3 has 13 residues. Trimming cost V 2 bases and J 6 bases, with 7 bases left between them. CDR3 sequence (DNA): TGTGCCAGCAGCTTACAACTCTCCGGGGAGCTGTTTTTT. It yields the protein CASSLQLSGELFF.

The chain joins TRBV6-1 to TRBJ1-6; no clear D. V dropped 7 bases and J dropped 9 bases, with 19 bases sitting between them. Germline values: CDR1 MNHNS, CDR2 SASEGT. This CDR3 spans 15 amino acids. The chain's CDR3 is CASILNWGSGSPLHF. The CDR3 coding sequence is TGTGCCAGCATCCTCAACTGGGGAAGCGGTTCACCCCTCCACTTT.

The chain uses TRBV2 and TRBJ2-3, with a tentative D call TRBD1 (6 bases). From germline, CDR1 is SNHLY and CDR2 FYNNEI. The germline V and J ends were trimmed by 4 bases and 0 bases, with 11 bases remaining between them. The CDR3 extends over 15 amino acids. CDR3 DNA sequence: TGTGCCAGCAGTGGCCAGGGGATTAGCACAGATACGCAGTATTTT. Its translation: CASSGQGISTDTQYF.

This chain links TRBV5-1 with TRBJ2-1; 8 nucleotides agree with TRBD2. The germline gives CDR1 SGHRS, CDR2 YFSETQ. V gave up 0 bases and J gave up 9 bases; unmatched junction bases: 8. The CDR3 consists of 15 residues. The DNA for the CDR3 is TGCGCCAGCAGCTTGGACCCGGGGGGGCACGGTGAGCAGTTCTTC. This codes for CASSLDPGGHGEQFF. The variable domain in full, with the rest retrieved from reference TRBV5-1 and TRBJ2-1, is KAGVTQTPRYLIKTRGQQVTLSCSPISGHRSVSWYQQTPGQGLQFLFEYFSETQRNKGNFPGRFSGRQFSNSRSEMNVSTLELGDSALYLCASSLDPGGHGEQFFGPGTRLTVL.

The V call is TRBV9, the J call TRBJ2-1; weak D call: TRBD1 (7 bases). Trimming pared 2 bases from V and 4 bases from J, leaving 10 bases between. The length of the CDR3 is 14 residues. From germline, CDR1 is SGDLS and CDR2 YYNGEE. The CDR3 DNA sequence: TGTGCCAGCAGCGTGCCAGGGGGGTACAATGAGCAGTTCTTC. Its translation: CASSVPGGYNEQFF. Together with reference TRBV9 and TRBJ2-1, the CDR3 gives the full variable domain: DSGVTQTPKHLITATGQRVTLRCSPRSGDLSVYWYQQSLDQGLQFLIQYYNGEERAKGNILERFSAQQFPDLHSELNLSSLELGDSALYFCASSVPGGYNEQFFGPGTRLTVL.